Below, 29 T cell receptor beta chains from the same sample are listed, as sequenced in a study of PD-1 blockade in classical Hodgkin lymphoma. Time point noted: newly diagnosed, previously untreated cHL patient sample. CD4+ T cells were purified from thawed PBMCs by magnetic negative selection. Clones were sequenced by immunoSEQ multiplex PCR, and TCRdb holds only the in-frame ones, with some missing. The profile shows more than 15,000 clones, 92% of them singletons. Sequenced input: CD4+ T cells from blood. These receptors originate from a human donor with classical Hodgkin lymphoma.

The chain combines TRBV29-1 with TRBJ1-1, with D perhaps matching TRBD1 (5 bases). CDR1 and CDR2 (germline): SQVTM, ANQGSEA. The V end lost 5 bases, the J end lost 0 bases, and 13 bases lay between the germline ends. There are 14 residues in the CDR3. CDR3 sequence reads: CSVSRTIMNTEAFF. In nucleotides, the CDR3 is TGCAGCGTTTCACGGACAATTATGAACACTGAAGCTTTCTTT.

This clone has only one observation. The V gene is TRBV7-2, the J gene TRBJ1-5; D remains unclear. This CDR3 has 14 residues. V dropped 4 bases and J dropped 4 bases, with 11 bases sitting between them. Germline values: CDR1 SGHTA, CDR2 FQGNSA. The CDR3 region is CASSSRVINQPQHF. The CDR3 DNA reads TGTGCCAGCAGCTCCCGGGTCATAAATCAGCCCCAGCATTTT.

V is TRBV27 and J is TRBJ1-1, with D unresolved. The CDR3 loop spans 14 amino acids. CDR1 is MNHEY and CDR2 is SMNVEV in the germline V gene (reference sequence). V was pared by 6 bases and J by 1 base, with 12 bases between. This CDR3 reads CASSLRISNTEAFF. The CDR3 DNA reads TGTGCCAGCAGCCTACGGATCTCGAACACTGAAGCTTTCTTT.

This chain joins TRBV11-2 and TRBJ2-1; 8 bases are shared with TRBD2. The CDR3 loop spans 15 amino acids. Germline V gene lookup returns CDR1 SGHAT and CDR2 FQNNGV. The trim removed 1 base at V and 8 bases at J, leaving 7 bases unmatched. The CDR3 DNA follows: TGTGCCAGCAGCTTAGGTGTCTCGGGGGGGGATGAGCAGTTCTTC. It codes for CASSLGVSGGDEQFF.

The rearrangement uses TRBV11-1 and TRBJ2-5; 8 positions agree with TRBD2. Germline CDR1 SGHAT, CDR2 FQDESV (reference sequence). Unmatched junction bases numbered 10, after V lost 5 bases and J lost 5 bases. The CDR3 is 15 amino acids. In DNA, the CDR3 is TGTGCCAGCAGCGGGGGGAGCGGGAGAATGGAGACCCAGTACTTC. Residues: CASSGGSGRMETQYF.

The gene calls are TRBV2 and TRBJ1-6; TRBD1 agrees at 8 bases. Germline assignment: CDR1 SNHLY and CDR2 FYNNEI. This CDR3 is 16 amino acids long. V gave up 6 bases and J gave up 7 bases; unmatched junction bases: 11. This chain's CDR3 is CASSLLPGTGNSPLHF. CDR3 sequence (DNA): TGTGCCAGCAGCCTCCTGCCAGGGACAGGAAATTCACCCCTCCACTTT.

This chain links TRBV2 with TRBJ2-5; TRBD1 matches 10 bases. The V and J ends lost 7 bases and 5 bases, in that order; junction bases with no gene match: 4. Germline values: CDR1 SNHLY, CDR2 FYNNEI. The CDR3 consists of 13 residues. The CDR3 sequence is CASTGQGDETQYF. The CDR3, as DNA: TGTGCCAGCACCGGACAGGGGGACGAGACCCAGTACTTC.

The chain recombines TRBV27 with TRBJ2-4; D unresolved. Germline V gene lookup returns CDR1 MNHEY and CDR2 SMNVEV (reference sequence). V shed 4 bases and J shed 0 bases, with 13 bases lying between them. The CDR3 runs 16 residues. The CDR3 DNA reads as TGTGCCAGCAGTTCCCTCGGTCGACTAGCCAAAAACATTCAGTACTTC. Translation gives CASSSLGRLAKNIQYF.

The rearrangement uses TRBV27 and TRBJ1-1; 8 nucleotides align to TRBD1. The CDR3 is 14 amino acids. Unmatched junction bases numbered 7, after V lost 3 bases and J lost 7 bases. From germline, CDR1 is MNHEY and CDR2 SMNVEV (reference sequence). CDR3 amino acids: CASSFLGQGDEAFF. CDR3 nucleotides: TGTGCCAGCAGTTTTTTAGGACAGGGCGATGAAGCTTTCTTT.

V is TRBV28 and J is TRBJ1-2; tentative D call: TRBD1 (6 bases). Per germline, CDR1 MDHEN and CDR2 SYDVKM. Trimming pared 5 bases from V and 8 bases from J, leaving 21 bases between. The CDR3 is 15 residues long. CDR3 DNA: TGTGCCAGCAGTCCCAGGGGCAGGGGATCTCGCGGCTACACCTTC. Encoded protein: CASSPRGRGSRGYTF.

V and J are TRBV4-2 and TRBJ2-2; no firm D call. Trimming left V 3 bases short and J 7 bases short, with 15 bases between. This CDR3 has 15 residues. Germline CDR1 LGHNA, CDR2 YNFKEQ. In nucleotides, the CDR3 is TGTGCCAGCAGCCACCCCCGGGCGGATGACGGGGAGCTGTTTTTT. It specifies CASSHPRADDGELFF.

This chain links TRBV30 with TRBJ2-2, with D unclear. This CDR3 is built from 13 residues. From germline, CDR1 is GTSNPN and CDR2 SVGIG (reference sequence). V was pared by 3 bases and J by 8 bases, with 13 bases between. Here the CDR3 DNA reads TGTGCCTGGAGCTACCAAGCTACAGGGGAGCTGTTTTTT. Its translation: CAWSYQATGELFF. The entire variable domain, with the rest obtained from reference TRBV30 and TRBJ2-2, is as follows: SQTIHQWPATLVQPVGSPLSLECTVEGTSNPNLYWYRQAAGRGLQLLFYSVGIGQISSEVPQNLSASRPQDRQFILSSKKLLLSDSGFYLCAWSYQATGELFFGEGSRLTVL.

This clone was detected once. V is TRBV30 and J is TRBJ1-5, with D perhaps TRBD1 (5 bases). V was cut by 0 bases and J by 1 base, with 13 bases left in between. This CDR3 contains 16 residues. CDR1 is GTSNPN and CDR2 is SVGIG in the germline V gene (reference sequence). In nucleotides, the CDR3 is TGTGCCTGGAGTGTACCTGGCAGGGTAAGCAATCAGCCCCAGCATTTT. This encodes CAWSVPGRVSNQPQHF. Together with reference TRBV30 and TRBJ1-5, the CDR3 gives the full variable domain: SQTIHQWPATLVQPVGSPLSLECTVEGTSNPNLYWYRQAAGRGLQLLFYSVGIGQISSEVPQNLSASRPQDRQFILSSKKLLLSDSGFYLCAWSVPGRVSNQPQHFGDGTRLSIL.

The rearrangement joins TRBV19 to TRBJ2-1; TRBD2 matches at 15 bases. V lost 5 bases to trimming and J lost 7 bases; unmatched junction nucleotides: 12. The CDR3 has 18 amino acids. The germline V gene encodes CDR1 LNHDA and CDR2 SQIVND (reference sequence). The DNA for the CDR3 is TGTGCCAGTAGTCCCCGGACTAGCGGGAGGGTGGTAGGAAATGAGCAGTTCTTC. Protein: CASSPRTSGRVVGNEQFF.

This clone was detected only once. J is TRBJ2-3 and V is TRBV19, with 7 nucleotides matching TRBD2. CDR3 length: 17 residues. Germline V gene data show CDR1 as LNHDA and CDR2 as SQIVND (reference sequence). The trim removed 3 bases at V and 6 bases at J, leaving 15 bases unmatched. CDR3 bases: TGTGCCAGTAGTATGACTAGCAGCAGGGTTATAGTTGATACGCAGTATTTT. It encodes CASSMTSSRVIVDTQYF.

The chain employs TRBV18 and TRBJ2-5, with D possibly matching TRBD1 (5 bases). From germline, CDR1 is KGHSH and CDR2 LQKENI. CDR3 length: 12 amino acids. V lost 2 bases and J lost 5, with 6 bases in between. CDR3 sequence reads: CASSPKGETQYF. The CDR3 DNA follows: TGTGCCAGCTCACCAAAGGGGGAGACCCAGTACTTC.

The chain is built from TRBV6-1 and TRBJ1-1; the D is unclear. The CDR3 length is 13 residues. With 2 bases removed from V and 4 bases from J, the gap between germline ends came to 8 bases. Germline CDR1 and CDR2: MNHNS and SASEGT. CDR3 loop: CASSEKGATEAFF. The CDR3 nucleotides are TGTGCCAGCAGTGAAAAGGGTGCCACTGAAGCTTTCTTT.

The CDR3 DNA is TGTGCCAGCAGCGTATTAAATGGAAACACCATATATTTT. It codes for CASSVLNGNTIYF. The V and J genes are TRBV9 and TRBJ1-3; D is unclear. The length of the CDR3 is 13 residues. Per the germline V gene, CDR1 is SGDLS and CDR2 is YYNGEE. Trimming removed 1 base from V and 3 bases from J, with 5 bases in between.

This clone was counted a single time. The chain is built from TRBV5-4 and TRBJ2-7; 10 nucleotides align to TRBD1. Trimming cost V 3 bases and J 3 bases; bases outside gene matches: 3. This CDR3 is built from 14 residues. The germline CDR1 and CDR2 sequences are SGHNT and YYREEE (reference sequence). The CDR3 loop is CASSYWTGGYEQYF. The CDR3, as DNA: TGTGCCAGCAGCTACTGGACAGGGGGCTACGAGCAGTACTTC.

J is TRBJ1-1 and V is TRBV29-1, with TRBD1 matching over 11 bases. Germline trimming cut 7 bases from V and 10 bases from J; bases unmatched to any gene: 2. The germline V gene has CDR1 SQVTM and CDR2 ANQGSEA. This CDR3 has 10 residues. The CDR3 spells CSAGTGGAFF. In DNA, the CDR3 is TGCAGCGCTGGGACAGGGGGAGCTTTCTTT. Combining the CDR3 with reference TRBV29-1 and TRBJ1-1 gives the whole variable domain SAVISQKPSRDICQRGTSLTIQCQVDSQVTMMFWYRQQPGQSLTLIATANQGSEATYESGFVIDKFPISRPNLTFSTLTVSNMSPEDSSIYLCSAGTGGAFFGQGTRLTVV.

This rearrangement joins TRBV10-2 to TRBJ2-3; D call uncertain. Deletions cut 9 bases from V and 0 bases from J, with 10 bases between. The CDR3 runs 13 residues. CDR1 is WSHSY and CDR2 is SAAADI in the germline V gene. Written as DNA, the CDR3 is TGCGCCAGTCTAGGAGCTAGCACAGATACGCAGTATTTT. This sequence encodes CASLGASTDTQYF.

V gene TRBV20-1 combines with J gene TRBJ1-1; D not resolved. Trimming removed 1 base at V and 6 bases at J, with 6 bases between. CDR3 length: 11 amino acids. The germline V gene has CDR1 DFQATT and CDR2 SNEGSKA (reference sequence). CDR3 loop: CSARAGAEAFF. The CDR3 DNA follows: TGCAGTGCTAGAGCGGGCGCTGAAGCTTTCTTT.

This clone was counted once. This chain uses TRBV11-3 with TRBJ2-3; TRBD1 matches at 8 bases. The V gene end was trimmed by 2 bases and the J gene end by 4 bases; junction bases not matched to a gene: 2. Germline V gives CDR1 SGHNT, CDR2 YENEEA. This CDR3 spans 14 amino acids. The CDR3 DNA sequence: TGTGCCAGCAGCTTACAGGGGGCGGCAGATACGCAGTATTTT. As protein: CASSLQGAADTQYF.

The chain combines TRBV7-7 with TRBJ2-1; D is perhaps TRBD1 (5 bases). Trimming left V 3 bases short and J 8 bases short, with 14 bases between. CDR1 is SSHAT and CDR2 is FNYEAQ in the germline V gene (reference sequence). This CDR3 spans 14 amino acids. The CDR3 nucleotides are TGTGCCAGCAGCTTGGGGCAGGGTAGGGATGAGCAGTTCTTC. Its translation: CASSLGQGRDEQFF.

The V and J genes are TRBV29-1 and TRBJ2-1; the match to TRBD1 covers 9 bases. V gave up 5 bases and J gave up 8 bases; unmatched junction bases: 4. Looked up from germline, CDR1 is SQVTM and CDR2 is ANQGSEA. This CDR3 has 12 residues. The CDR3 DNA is TGCAGCGTTTTGGACAGGGGAGATGAGCAGTTCTTC. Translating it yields CSVLDRGDEQFF.

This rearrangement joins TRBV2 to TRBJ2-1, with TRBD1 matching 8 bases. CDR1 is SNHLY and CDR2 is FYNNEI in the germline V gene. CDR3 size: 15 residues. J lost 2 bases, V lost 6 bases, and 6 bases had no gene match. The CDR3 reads CASRPGGATYNEQFF. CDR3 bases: TGTGCCAGCAGGCCAGGGGGCGCGACCTACAATGAGCAGTTCTTC.

In DNA form, the CDR3 reads TGTGCCAGCAGCTTTTCGGGACTAGCTATCGAGACCCAGTACTTC. The encoded protein is CASSFSGLAIETQYF. This rearrangement joins TRBV7-9 to TRBJ2-5; 9 positions match TRBD2. This CDR3 comprises 15 residues. The junction had 7 bases not matched to a gene; V was cut back by 3 bases and J by 5 bases. Germline V gene lookup returns CDR1 SEHNR and CDR2 FQNEAQ (reference sequence). Based on the CDR3 plus reference TRBV7-9 and TRBJ2-5, the full variable domain is DTGVSQNPRHKITKRGQNVTFRCDPISEHNRLYWYRQTLGQGPEFLTYFQNEAQLEKSRLLSDRFSAERPKGSFSTLEIQRTEQGDSAMYLCASSFSGLAIETQYFGPGTRLLVL.

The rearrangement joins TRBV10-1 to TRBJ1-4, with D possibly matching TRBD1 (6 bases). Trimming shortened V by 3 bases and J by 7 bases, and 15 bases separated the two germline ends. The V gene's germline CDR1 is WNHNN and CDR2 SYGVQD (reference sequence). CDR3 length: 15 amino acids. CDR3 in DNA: TGCGCCAGCAGTGAAATGGGGGGCGTCGGTGAAAAACTGTTTTTT. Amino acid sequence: CASSEMGGVGEKLFF.

This chain's CDR3 is CASSQGPLGTGELFF. The CDR3 region has the DNA TGCGCCAGCAGCCAAGGCCCGCTAGGCACCGGGGAGCTGTTTTTT. V gene TRBV4-1 combines with J gene TRBJ2-2; no reliable D call. V was shortened by 1 base and J by 4 bases, with 10 bases between the two germline ends. CDR1 MGHRA and CDR2 YSYEKL come from the germline V gene. The CDR3 extends over 15 amino acids.